This TCR beta chain is drawn from a study of blood T cells in healthy people across ages (dated by TCRdb to about 2015). The study in broad terms: In model experiments, roughly one uniquely barcoded TCR beta cDNA molecule per two T cells was captured by template switching. To avoid experimental bias, donors of different ages were distributed randomly across sequencing lanes. To track age-related changes in TCR beta repertoire diversity, the study relied on deep sequencing normalized with unique cDNA molecular identifiers. The donors were divided into four age groups: young (average around 16 years), middle-aged (about 40), aged (about 60) and long-lived (82). Using the same blood draw, the study looked at two additional independent replicas of 1 million unique cDNA reads for two donors, one aged 18 to 30 and the other aged 80 or older. What the authors observed across the whole study: Observed TCR beta diversity per million T cells fell roughly linearly with age, and a significant reduction was already apparent by age around 40. Since profiling was done on bulk unsorted PBMCs, naive and antigen-experienced compartments could not be conclusively compared. Estimates of total diversity based on one million sequenced T cells were regarded as lower bounds and as underestimates. The long-lived group showed more naive CD4+ T cells, fewer expanded clones and increased TCR diversity than the aged group, suggesting age selection. There was a strong correlation between observed TCR beta diversity and the percentage of naive T cells measured by flow cytometry. Because the CMV infection status of the donors was unknown, age-related changes in expanded clonotypes may potentially have been confounded.

Systemically healthy Caucasian individuals from Russia, around 39 in total and aged roughly 6 to 100 years, were included as donors. Approximately 9.3 milliliters of peripheral blood were drawn from each donor into EDTA-treated Vacutainer tubes. Ficoll-Paque density-gradient centrifugation was used to isolate PBMCs, with at least 6.5 million per sample. Trizol reagent was used to extract total RNA from the PBMCs, yielding at least 6 micrograms per sample. The percentages of naive CD45RAhigh/CD27high T cells were determined by flow cytometry on a PBMC aliquot from every donor. At the junction V is shortened by 0 bases and J by 2 bases, with 14 bases in between. The CDR3 numbers 17 residues from cysteine through phenylalanine. The only DNA kept is the CDR3, 51 bases in frame from the first base. Via the germline V gene, CDR1 is LGHNA and CDR2 YSLEER. In the case of this clonotype: The specificity of this receptor is unknown. Nothing much larger sits one base from this clone, and base qualities are not available.

The method behind the library was 5' RACE. A second PCR of roughly 6 to 12 cycles was performed with a sample-barcoded 5' primer and a J-beta primer mix. Each TCR beta cDNA molecule received a unique molecular identifier from a template-switch 5' adaptor carrying 12 random nucleotides. Each sample yielded at least 3 million CDR3-containing paired-end reads. First-strand cDNA synthesis was performed from all RNA using the Mint cDNA synthesis kit, with priming by a TRBC-specific oligonucleotide. After uracil-DNA glycosylase treatment, a first 18-cycle PCR used universal primers M1SS and BC2_uni_R on all cDNA. In the authors' own workflow: Normalization of each sample was performed by random selection of 1 million high-quality reads, each carrying a distinct molecular identifier. Reads sharing molecular identifiers were discarded rather than binned into consensus sequences. CDR3 identification, clonotype clustering and error correction used MiTCR with a Q25 quality threshold and the strictest error-elimination algorithm. A nonparametric unseen species model using Euler transformation provided a lower-bound estimate of total TCR beta diversity. Starting from the raw public reads, TCRdb applied fastp trimming at Q25, assembled clones with MiXCR and retained in-frame beta chains. Here each entry gathers all rows of one CDR3 protein and keeps the most common genes and DNA. The V and J calls were determined by TCRdb, not by the authors. This sample gives some 1,800,000 distinct CDR3 sequences in total; approximately 39% of them show up just once. Of the sample, 23% falls within the top ten clones.

The receptor comes from a human donor in good health. The chain links TRBV4-3 with TRBJ1-5; tentative D gene TRBD1, with 5 bases matching. Sequenced sample: blood. This receptor carries the CDR3 CASSQDLQGLGNQPQHF. The DNA is TGCGCCAGCAGCCAAGATCTTCAGGGATTGGGCAATCAGCCCCAGCATTTT.